The text below deals with one TCR beta chain. Its antigen is as yet unknown. The source of the sample is a study of T cell responses to AZD1222 COVID-19 vaccine. Overall study: The analysis combined second doses at about 4 or about 12 weeks. General study points: Compared with day 0, the breadth and depth of the Spike-specific TCR repertoire rose significantly after two doses of AZD1222. Baseline serology detected seropositivity in only 5 or 6 AZD1222 recipients. Donors, mostly white British, included more females; clonal diversity was possibly underestimated.

Profiling relied on immunoSEQ multiplex PCR, and the TCRdb table lists in-frame clones only, not all of them. This sample has roughly 140,000 clones, with approximately 90% found just once. The V gene's germline CDR1 is SGHTA and CDR2 FQGTGA. The CDR3 sequence is 17 residues long. Trimming took 2 bases from V and 3 from J, leaving 16 bases between them. This TCR was recovered from an adult in good health. The chain recombines TRBV7-3 with TRBJ2-2; tentative D call: TRBD2 (6 bases). Sequenced here: peripheral blood, sampled on day 0 of AZD1222 vaccination. CDR3 in DNA: TGTGCCAGCAGCTTAGCCAGGGAGACTAGACACACCGGGGAGCTGTTTTTT. This encodes CASSLARETRHTGELFF.